This T cell receptor beta chain was found in a study of blood T cell repertoires in COVID-19. Study details: Acute and convalescent COVID-19 specimens originated in the United States, Italy and Spain. PBMCs, B-cell-depleted T cells, or T cells provided the cDNA or gDNA that made up the material.

Libraries were prepared by immunoSEQ multiplex PCR; TCRdb keeps only in-frame clonotypes and omits some of them. The repertoire consists of around 140,000 clones, with roughly 84% occurring once and the leading ten covering 1.1% to 1.5%. Trimming took 3 bases from V and 1 from J, leaving 9 bases between them. From germline, CDR1 is LGHDT and CDR2 YNNKEL (reference sequence). This CDR3 region has 14 residues. The sequenced sample was peripheral blood. The TCR was taken from a man in his sixties with acute or convalescent COVID-19. The J gene is TRBJ1-2, the V gene TRBV3-1 (or the pseudogene TRBV3-2), with D hard to call. The CDR3 protein is CASSQASGNYGYTF. The CDR3 nucleotides read TGTGCCAGCAGCCAGGCCTCAGGTAACTATGGCTACACCTTC.